The TCR beta chain described here comes from a study of Graves' ophthalmopathy and Graves' hyperthyroidism. This clonotype occurred many times. Amplification targeted the TCR beta CDR3 regions, with RNA transcripts as the source material. The first round was an RT-PCR with HTBI primers, and the second round was a multiplex PCR. MiXCR, applied by TCRdb to the multiplex PCR reads, yields one record per CDR3 protein. The table has around 1,000,000 distinct CDR3 sequences, 35% to 40% seen once. Hyperthyroidism patients, all newly diagnosed, had under 2 months' duration and ages of 18 to 65. Certain patients were not enrolled. These were patients with other autoimmune diseases, uncontrolled infections, pregnancy or lactation. Germline CDR1 KGHDR, CDR2 SFDVKD. This CDR3 is built from 16 residues. The V gene end was trimmed by 4 bases and the J gene end by 5 bases; junction bases not matched to a gene: 10.

The receptor's source is an adult man with Graves' hyperthyroidism. The rearrangement links TRBV24-1 to TRBJ2-5; 9 bases agree with TRBD2. What was sequenced was peripheral blood or thyroid tissue (not recorded which). CDR3 region: CATSEWAGGGAETQYF. Here the CDR3 DNA reads TGTGCCACCAGTGAGTGGGCAGGCGGGGGGGCGGAGACCCAGTACTTC.